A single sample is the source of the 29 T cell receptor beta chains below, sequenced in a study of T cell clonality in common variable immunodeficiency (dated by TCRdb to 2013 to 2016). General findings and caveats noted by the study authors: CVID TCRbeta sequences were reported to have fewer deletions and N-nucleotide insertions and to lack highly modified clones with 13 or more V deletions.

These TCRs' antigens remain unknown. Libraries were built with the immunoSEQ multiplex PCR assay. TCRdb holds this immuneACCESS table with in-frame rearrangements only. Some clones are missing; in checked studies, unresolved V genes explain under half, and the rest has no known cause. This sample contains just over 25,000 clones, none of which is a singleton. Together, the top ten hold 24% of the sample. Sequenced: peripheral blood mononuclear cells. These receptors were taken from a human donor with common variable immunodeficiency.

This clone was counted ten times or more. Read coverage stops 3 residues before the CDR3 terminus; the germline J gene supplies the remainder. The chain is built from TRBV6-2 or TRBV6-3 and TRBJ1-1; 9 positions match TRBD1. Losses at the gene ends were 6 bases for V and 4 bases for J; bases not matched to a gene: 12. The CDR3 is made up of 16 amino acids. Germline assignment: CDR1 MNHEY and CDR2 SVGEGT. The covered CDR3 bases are TGTGCCAGCAGACCTAAACAGGGGGCTGGGGGCACTGAA. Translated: CASRPKQGAGGTE. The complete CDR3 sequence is CASRPKQGAGGTEAFF.

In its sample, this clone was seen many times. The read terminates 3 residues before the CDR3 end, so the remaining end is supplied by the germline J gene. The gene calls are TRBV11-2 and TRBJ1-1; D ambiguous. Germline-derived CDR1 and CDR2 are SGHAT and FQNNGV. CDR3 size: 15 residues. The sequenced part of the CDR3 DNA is TGTGCCAGCAGAAATGCAAGAGGTCCCTTTGTGAGG. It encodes CASRNARGPFVR. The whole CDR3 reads CASRNARGPFVRAFF.

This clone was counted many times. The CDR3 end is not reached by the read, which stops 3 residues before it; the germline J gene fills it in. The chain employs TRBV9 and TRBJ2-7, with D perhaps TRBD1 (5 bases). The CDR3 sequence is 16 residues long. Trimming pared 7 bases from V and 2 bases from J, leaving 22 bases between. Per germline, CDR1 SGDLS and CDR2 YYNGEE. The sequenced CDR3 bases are TGTGCCAGCCTTCGCTCTCCCAGGGCGGATACCTACGAG. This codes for CASLRSPRADTYE. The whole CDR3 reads CASLRSPRADTYEQYF.

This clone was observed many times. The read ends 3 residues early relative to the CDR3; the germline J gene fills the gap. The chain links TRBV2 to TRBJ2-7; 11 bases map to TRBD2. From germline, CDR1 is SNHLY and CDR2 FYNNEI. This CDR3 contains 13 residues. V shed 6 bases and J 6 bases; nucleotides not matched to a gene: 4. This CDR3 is CASSFGTSGEQYF. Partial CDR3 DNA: TGTGCCAGCAGCTTCGGGACTAGCGGCGAG.

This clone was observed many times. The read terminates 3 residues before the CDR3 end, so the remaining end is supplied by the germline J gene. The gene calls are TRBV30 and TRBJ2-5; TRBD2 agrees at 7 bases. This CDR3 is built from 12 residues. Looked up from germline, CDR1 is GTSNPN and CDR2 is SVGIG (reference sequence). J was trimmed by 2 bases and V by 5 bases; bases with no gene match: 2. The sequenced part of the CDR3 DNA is TGTGCCTGGGGAGCGGGGCAAGAGACC. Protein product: CAWGAGQET. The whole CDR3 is CAWGAGQETQYF.

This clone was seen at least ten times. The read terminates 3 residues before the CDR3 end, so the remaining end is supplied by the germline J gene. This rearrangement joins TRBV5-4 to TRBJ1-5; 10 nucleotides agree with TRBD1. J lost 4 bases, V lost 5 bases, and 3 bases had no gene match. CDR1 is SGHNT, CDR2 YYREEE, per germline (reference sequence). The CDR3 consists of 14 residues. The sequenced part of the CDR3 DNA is TGTGCCAGCAGTTCGGACAGGGGGAATCAGCCC. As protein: CASSSDRGNQP. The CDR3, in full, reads CASSSDRGNQPQHF.

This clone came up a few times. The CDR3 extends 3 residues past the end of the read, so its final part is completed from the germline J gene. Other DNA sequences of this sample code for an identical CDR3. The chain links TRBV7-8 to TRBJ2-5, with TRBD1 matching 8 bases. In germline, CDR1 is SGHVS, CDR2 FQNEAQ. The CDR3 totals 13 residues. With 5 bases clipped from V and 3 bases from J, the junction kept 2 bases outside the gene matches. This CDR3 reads CASSTGQEETQYF. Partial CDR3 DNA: TGTGCCAGCAGCACGGGACAGGAAGAGACC.

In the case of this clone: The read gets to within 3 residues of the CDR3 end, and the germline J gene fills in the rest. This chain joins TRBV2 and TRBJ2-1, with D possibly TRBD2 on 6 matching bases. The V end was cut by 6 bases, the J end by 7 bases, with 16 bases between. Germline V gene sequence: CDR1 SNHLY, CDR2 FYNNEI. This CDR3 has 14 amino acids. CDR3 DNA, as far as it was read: TGTGCCAGCAGCACCGGGACTTCTAAAAATGAG. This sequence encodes CASSTGTSKNE. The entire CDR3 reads CASSTGTSKNEQFF.

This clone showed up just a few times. CDR3 DNA, as far as it was read: TGTGCCAGTAGTACGACAGAAAAG. Translation gives CASSTTEK. The full-length CDR3 reads as CASSTTEKAFF. The chain joins TRBV19 to TRBJ1-1; perhaps TRBD1 as D (5 bases). The read ends 3 residues early relative to the CDR3; the germline J gene fills the gap. CDR1 and CDR2 (germline): LNHDA, SQIVND (reference sequence). The CDR3 extends over 11 amino acids.

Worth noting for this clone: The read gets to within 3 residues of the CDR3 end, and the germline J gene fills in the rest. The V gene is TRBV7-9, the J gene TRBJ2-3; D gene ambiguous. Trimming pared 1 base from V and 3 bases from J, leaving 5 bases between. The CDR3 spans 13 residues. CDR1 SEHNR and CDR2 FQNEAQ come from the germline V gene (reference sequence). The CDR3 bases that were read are TGTGCCAGCAGCTTAGTTTCGACAGATACG. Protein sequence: CASSLVSTDT. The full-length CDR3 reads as CASSLVSTDTQYF.

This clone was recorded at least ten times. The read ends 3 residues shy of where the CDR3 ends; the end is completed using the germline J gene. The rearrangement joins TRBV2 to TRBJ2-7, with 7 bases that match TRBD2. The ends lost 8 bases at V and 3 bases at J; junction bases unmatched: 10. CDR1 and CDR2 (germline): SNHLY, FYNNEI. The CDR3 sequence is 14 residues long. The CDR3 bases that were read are TGTGCCAGCGCTAGCGGAGTGAGGGGCTACGAG. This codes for CASASGVRGYE. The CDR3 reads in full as CASASGVRGYEQYF.

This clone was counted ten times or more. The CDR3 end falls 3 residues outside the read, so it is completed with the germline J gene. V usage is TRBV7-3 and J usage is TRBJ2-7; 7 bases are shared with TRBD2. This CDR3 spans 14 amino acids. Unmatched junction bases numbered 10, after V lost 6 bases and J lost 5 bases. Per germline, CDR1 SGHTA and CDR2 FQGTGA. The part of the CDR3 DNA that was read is TGTGCCAGCAGTCCTACTATGACTAGCAACGAG. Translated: CASSPTMTSNE. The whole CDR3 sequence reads CASSPTMTSNEQYF.

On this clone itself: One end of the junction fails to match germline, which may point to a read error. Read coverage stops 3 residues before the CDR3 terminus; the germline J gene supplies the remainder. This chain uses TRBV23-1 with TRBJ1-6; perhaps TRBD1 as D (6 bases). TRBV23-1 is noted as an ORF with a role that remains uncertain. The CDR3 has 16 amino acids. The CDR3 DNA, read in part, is TGCGCCAGCACCCAACAGGGACGGTCCTATAAGTCACCC. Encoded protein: CASTQQGRSYKSP. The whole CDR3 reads CASTQQGRSYKSPLHF.

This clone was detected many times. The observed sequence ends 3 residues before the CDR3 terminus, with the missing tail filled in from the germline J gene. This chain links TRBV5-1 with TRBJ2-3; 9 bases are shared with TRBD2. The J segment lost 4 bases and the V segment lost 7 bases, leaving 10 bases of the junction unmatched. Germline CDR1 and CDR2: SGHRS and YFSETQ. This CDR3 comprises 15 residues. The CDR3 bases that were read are TGCGCCAGCCGCTACGGCGGGGGGGCAGCAGATACG. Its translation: CASRYGGGAADT. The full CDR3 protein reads CASRYGGGAADTQYF.

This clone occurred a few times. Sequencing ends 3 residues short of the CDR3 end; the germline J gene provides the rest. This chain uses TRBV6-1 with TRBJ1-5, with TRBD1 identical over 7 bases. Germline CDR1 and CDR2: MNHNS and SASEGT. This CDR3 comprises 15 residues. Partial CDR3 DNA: TGTGCCAGCAGTGGCCCAGGGACAGCCGGGGGCCCC. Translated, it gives CASSGPGTAGGP. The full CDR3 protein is CASSGPGTAGGPQHF.

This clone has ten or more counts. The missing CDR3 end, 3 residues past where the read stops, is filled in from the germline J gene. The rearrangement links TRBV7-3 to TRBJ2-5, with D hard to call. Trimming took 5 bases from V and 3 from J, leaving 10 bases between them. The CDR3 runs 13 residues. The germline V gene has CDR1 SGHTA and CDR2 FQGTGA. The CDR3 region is CASSQRREETQYF. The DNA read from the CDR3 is TGTGCCAGCAGCCAACGAAGGGAAGAGACC.

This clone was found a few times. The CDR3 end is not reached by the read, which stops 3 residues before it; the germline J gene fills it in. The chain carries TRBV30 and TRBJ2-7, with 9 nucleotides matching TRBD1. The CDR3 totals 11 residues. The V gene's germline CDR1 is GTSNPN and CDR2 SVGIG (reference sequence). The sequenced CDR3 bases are TGTGCTTGGGGGGACAGGGACGAG. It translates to CAWGDRDE. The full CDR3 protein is CAWGDRDEQYF.

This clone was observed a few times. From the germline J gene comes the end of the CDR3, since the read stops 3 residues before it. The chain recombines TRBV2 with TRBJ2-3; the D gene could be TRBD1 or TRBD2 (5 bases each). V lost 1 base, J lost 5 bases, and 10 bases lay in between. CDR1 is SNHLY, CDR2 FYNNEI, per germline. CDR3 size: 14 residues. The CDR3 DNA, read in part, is TGTGCCAGCAGTGAAGGAGGGCAGGGAGATACG. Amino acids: CASSEGGQGDT. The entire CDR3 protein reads CASSEGGQGDTQYF.

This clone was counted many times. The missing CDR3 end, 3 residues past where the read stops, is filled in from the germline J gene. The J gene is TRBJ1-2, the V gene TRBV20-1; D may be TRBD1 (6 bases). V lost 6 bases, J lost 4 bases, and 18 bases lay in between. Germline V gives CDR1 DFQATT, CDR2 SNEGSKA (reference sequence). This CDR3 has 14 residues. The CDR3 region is CSAPMGATRYGYTF. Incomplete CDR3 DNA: TGCAGTGCCCCAATGGGGGCAACACGCTATGGC.

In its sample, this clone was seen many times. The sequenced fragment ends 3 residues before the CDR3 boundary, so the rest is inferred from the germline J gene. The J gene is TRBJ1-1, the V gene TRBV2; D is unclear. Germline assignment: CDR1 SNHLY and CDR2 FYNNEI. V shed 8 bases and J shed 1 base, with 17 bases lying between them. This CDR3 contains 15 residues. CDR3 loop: CASGLRMSQNTEAFF. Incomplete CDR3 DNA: TGTGCCAGCGGGCTTCGCATGTCCCAGAACACTGAA.

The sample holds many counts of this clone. CDR3 DNA, as far as it was read: TGTGCCAGCAGCTTCGGGGTCAGCTCCTACGAG. The encoded protein is CASSFGVSSYE. The CDR3 in full is CASSFGVSSYEQYF. V usage is TRBV13 and J usage is TRBJ2-7, with D possibly matching TRBD2 (5 bases). The CDR3 end is not reached by the read, which stops 3 residues before it; the germline J gene fills it in. Germline lookup yields CDR1 PRHDT and CDR2 FYEKMQ (reference sequence). V was shortened by 3 bases and J by 0 bases, with 9 bases between the two germline ends. The CDR3 runs to 14 residues. Together with reference TRBV13 and TRBJ2-7, the CDR3 gives the full variable domain: AAGVIQSPRHLIKEKRETATLKCYPIPRHDTVYWYQQGPGQDPQFLISFYEKMQSDKGSIPDRFSAQQFSDYHSELNMSSLELGDSALYFCASSFGVSSYEQYFGPGTRLTVT.

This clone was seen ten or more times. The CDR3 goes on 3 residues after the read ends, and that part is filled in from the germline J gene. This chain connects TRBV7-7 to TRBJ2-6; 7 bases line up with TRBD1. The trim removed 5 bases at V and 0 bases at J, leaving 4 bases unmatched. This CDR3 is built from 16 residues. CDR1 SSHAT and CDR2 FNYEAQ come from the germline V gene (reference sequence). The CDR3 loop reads CASSPGTASGANVLTF. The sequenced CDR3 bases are TGTGCCAGCAGCCCCGGGACAGCCTCTGGGGCCAACGTC.

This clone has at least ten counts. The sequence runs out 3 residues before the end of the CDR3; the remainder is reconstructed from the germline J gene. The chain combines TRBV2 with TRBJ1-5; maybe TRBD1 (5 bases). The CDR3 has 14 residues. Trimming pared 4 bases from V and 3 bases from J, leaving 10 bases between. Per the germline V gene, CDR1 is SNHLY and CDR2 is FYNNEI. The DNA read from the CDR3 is TGTGCCAGCAGTGTTGGACACCTCAATCAGCCC. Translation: CASSVGHLNQP. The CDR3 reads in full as CASSVGHLNQPQHF.

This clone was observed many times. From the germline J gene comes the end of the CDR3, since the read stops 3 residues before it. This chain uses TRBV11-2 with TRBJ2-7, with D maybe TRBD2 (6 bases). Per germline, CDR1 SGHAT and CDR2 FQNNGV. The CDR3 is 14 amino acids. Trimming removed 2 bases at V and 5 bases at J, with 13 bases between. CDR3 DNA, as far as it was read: TGTGCCAGCAGCTTAAATCGGGGGATGAACGAG. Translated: CASSLNRGMNE. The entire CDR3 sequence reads CASSLNRGMNEQYF.

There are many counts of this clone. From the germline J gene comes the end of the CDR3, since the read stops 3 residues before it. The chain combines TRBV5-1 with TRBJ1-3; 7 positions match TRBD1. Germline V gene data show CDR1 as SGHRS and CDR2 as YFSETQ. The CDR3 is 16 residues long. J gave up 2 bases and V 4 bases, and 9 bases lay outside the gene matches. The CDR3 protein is CASSGTGTAPGNTIYF. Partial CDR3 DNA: TGCGCCAGCAGCGGAACCGGGACAGCCCCTGGAAACACC.

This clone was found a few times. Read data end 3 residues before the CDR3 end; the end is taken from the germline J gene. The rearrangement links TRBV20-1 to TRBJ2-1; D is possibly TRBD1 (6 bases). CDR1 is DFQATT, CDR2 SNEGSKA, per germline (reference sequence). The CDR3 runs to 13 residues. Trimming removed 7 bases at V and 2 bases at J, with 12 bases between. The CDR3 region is CSVRDTPYNEQFF. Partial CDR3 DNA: TGCAGTGTCAGGGACACCCCCTACAATGAG.

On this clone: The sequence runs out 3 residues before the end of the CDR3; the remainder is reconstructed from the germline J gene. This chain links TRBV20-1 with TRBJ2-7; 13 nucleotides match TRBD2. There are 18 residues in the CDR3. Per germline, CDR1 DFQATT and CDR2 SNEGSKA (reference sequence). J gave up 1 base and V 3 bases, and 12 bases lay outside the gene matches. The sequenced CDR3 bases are TGCAGTGCTAGGGGGACTAGCGGGGTGGAAAGGTTGTCCTACGAG. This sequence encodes CSARGTSGVERLSYE. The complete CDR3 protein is CSARGTSGVERLSYEQYF.

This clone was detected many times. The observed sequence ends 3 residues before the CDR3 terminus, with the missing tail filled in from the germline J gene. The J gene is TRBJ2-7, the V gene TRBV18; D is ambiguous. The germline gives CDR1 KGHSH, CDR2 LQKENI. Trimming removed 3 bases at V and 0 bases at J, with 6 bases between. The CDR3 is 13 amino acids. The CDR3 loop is CASSPNSSYEQYF. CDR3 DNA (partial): TGTGCCAGCTCACCGAACAGCTCCTACGAG.

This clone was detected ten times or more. CDR3 bases read: TGTGCCATCAGCAGGGAGCAGGGGATT. Its translation: CAISREQGI. The full CDR3 reads CAISREQGIQYF. The chain recombines TRBV10-3 with TRBJ2-4; TRBD1 is a possible D gene (6 bases). The read gets to within 3 residues of the CDR3 end, and the germline J gene fills in the rest. The CDR3 sequence is 12 residues long. The germline CDR1 and CDR2 sequences are ENHRY and SYGVKD.